This passage covers 28 T cell receptor beta chains from one sample sequenced in a study. The bulk TCR libraries came from a modified SMART protocol. TCRdb analysed the 5' RACE reads with MiXCR anew, one entry per CDR3 protein. This table holds more than 550 distinct CDR3 sequences, around a fifth found once. Sequencing was performed on gluten tetramer+ CD4+ T cells from blood or duodenal biopsy (not recorded which); whether cultured is not recorded, taken while untreated, on a gluten-free diet, or during gluten challenge (not recorded which). The origin of the receptors is a female donor with celiac disease.

This clonotype was seen many times. The chain couples TRBV19 to TRBJ2-2; TRBD2 aligns across 13 bases. The CDR3 spans 21 residues. Germline values: CDR1 LNHDA, CDR2 SQIVND (reference sequence). V shed 4 bases and J 0 bases; nucleotides not matched to a gene: 14. The CDR3 loop reads CASSTLVAGLAGVSNTGELFF. CDR3 coding DNA: TGTGCCAGTAGTACATTAGTAGCCGGACTAGCGGGAGTGTCGAACACCGGGGAGCTGTTTTTT.

There are many counts of this clonotype. The rearrangement joins TRBV30 to TRBJ2-7; a possible D gene is TRBD1 (6 bases). The V gene lost 3 bases and the J gene lost 2 bases, with 17 bases spanning the gap. Germline V gene lookup returns CDR1 GTSNPN and CDR2 SVGIG (reference sequence). The CDR3 totals 15 residues. The CDR3 is CAWSYFGTRAYEQYF. The DNA for the CDR3 is TGTGCCTGGAGCTACTTCGGGACACGGGCCTACGAGCAGTACTTC.

This clonotype was counted ten times or more. V gene TRBV5-1 combines with J gene TRBJ1-2; 9 bases are a match to TRBD1. Germline values: CDR1 SGHRS, CDR2 YFSETQ. The CDR3 has 16 residues. Losses at the gene ends were 4 bases for V and 2 bases for J; bases not matched to a gene: 9. The CDR3 DNA follows: TGCGCCAGCAGCAGAGGACAGGGGAACGGCAACTATGGCTACACCTTC. Amino acids: CASSRGQGNGNYGYTF.

This clonotype was counted ten times or more. The rearrangement uses TRBV7-6 and TRBJ2-3; D is tentatively TRBD1 or TRBD2 (6 bases each). Germline CDR1 is SGHVS and CDR2 is FNYEAQ. This CDR3 contains 17 residues. V was shortened by 5 bases and J by 5 bases, with 23 bases between the two germline ends. The CDR3 reads CASSRLGGRPVQDTQYF. The CDR3 nucleotides are TGTGCCAGCAGCCGCCTAGGGGGGCGTCCGGTGCAAGATACGCAGTATTTT.

This clonotype was found many times. Given the absence of the conserved phenylalanine or tryptophan at the CDR3 end, a read error is likely. This sequence joins TRBV2 and TRBJ2-3; TRBD2 aligns across 13 bases. The CDR3 totals 14 residues. Germline CDR1 and CDR2: SNHLY and FYNNEI. With V trimmed by 8 bases and J by 9 bases, 8 bases remained unmatched. CDR3 bases: TGTGCCAGCCGGGGGACTAGCGGGATATTGACGCAGTATTAT. It encodes CASRGTSGILTQYY.

V and J are TRBV5-1 and TRBJ2-7, with a weak D call TRBD2 (5 bases). Germline values: CDR1 SGHRS, CDR2 YFSETQ. The CDR3 consists of 16 residues. V shed 0 bases and J shed 0 bases, with 13 bases lying between them. Here the CDR3 DNA reads TGCGCCAGCAGCTTGGGGGTAGCGCTGTGCTCCTACGAGCAGTACTTC. Its protein product is CASSLGVALCSYEQYF.

By sample fraction, this clonotype is medium-sized. The chain recombines TRBV7-2 with TRBJ2-3; 12 bases map to TRBD2. The CDR3 extends over 24 amino acids. The germline V gene has CDR1 SGHTA and CDR2 FQGNSA. Trimming at V came to 2 bases and at J to 2 bases, leaving 26 bases not matched to a gene. The CDR3 coding sequence is TGTGCCAGCAGCTTAAGCGGACTAGCGGGACAATTCGGGAACATGCAACCCATCACAGATACGCAGTATTTT. Translated: CASSLSGLAGQFGNMQPITDTQYF.

The rearrangement joins TRBV11-2 to TRBJ2-7, with a tentative D call TRBD1 (6 bases). Germline V gene lookup returns CDR1 SGHAT and CDR2 FQNNGV. The CDR3 is 16 amino acids. Trimming took 1 base from V and 0 from J, leaving 13 bases between them. Here the CDR3 DNA reads TGTGCCAGCAGCTTAGGCACAGGGTACCGCTCCTACGAGCAGTACTTC. Protein product: CASSLGTGYRSYEQYF.

By share of the sample, this clonotype is medium-sized (0.01 to 0.1%). V and J are TRBV9 and TRBJ2-7, with D maybe TRBD1 (6 bases). V dropped 4 bases and J dropped 3 bases, with 14 bases sitting between them. CDR3 length: 14 amino acids. Germline assignment: CDR1 SGDLS and CDR2 YYNGEE. The CDR3, as DNA: TGTGCCAGCAGCCTCCGGGACATTAACTACGAGCAGTACTTC. This translates into CASSLRDINYEQYF. Looking up the rest from reference TRBV9 and TRBJ2-7 gives the full variable domain: DSGVTQTPKHLITATGQRVTLRCSPRSGDLSVYWYQQSLDQGLQFLIQYYNGEERAKGNILERFSAQQFPDLHSELNLSSLELGDSALYFCASSLRDINYEQYFGPGTRLTVT.

This clonotype is medium-sized (0.01 to 0.1%) within its sample. The V gene is TRBV2, the J gene TRBJ2-7; TRBD2 matches at 9 bases. The CDR3 spans 15 residues. Germline CDR1 is SNHLY and CDR2 is FYNNEI. Trimming took 7 bases from V and 1 from J; bases not matched to a gene: 8. The CDR3 DNA reads TGTGCCAGCATGAGCGGACTAGCGCATTCCTACGAGCAGTACTTC. Encoded protein: CASMSGLAHSYEQYF. The full variable domain, rest sourced from reference TRBV2 and TRBJ2-7, is EPEVTQTPSHQVTQMGQEVILRCVPISNHLYFYWYRQILGQKVEFLVSFYNNEISEKSEIFDDQFSVERPDGSNFTLKIRSTKLEDSAMYFCASMSGLAHSYEQYFGPGTRLTVT.

This clonotype is labeled medium-sized (0.01 to 0.1%). This chain uses TRBV20-1 with TRBJ2-1; 9 bases fit TRBD2. The CDR3 runs to 14 residues. Germline values: CDR1 DFQATT, CDR2 SNEGSKA (reference sequence). Trimming at V came to 1 base and at J to 8 bases, leaving 6 bases not matched to a gene. Here the CDR3 DNA reads TGCAGTGCTAGAGGTAGCGGGAGTTGGGATGAGCAGTTCTTC. It yields the protein CSARGSGSWDEQFF.

By sample fraction, this clonotype is medium-sized. The rearrangement uses TRBV28 and TRBJ1-4; tentative D call: TRBD1 (5 bases). V was trimmed by 9 bases and J by 8 bases, leaving 13 bases between them. Germline V gives CDR1 MDHEN, CDR2 SYDVKM. The CDR3 has 12 amino acids. DNA of the CDR3: TGTGCCAGGCCGGGACCGAGGGAAAAACTGTTTTTT. This encodes CARPGPREKLFF.

By share of the sample, this clonotype is large. The V and J genes are TRBV7-8 and TRBJ1-1, with D perhaps TRBD1 (5 bases). The ends were cut back, 1 base at V and 3 bases at J, with 9 bases in the middle. Germline V gene sequence: CDR1 SGHVS, CDR2 FQNEAQ. CDR3 length equals 14 residues. CDR3 protein: CASSLVSGDTEAFF. The CDR3 DNA reads as TGTGCCAGCAGCTTAGTCTCGGGGGACACTGAAGCTTTCTTT.

This clonotype was counted ten times or more. The chain combines TRBV18 with TRBJ1-4; tentatively, D is TRBD1 (5 bases). CDR3 size: 15 residues. Germline CDR1 reads KGHSH; CDR2 reads LQKENI. V was shortened by 3 bases and J by 2 bases, with 10 bases between the two germline ends. CDR3 in amino acids: CASSPRGPTNEKLFF. Written as DNA, the CDR3 is TGTGCCAGCTCACCGAGGGGACCGACTAATGAAAAACTGTTTTTT.

This clonotype qualifies as medium-sized. The V and J genes are TRBV20-1 and TRBJ2-7, with 10 nucleotides matching TRBD2. This CDR3 is built from 17 residues. V lost 6 bases, J lost 0 bases, and 14 bases stayed unmatched. In germline, CDR1 is DFQATT, CDR2 SNEGSKA (reference sequence). The chain's CDR3 is CSAAGDGLAGGSYEQYF. The CDR3, as DNA: TGCAGTGCCGCGGGGGACGGATTAGCGGGAGGCTCCTACGAGCAGTACTTC.

This clonotype occurred once. One end of the junction is discordant with germline, which a read error may explain. The CDR3 reads CAGSLAAADYYEQCF. The CDR3 bases are TGTGCCGGCAGCTTAGCGGCAGCAGATTACTACGAGCAGTGCTTC. This chain links TRBV7-2 with TRBJ2-7, with D possibly matching TRBD2 (6 bases). The CDR3 extends over 15 amino acids. Germline V gives CDR1 SGHTA, CDR2 FQGNSA.

This clonotype is categorized as medium-sized (0.01 to 0.1%). This chain uses TRBV4-3 with TRBJ2-5; no reliable D call. Per the germline V gene, CDR1 is LGHNA and CDR2 is YSLEER. V lost 1 base and J 2 bases, leaving 8 bases between the germline ends. CDR3 size: 14 residues. DNA of the CDR3: TGCGCCAGCAGCCAAGCTTCGTTGCAAGAGACCCAGTACTTC. Its protein product is CASSQASLQETQYF.

A single count supports this clonotype. The chain recombines TRBV7-9 with TRBJ2-7; D possibly matches TRBD1 or TRBD2 (6 bases each). V was pared by 5 bases and J by 5 bases, with 19 bases between. CDR1 is SEHNR and CDR2 is FQNEAQ in the germline V gene (reference sequence). This CDR3 contains 15 residues. The CDR3 loop is CASSPQTGAGNEQYF. DNA for the CDR3: TGTGCCAGCAGCCCCCAGACGGGGGCGGGCAACGAGCAGTACTTC.

By sample share, this clonotype is medium-sized (0.01 to 0.1%). The V and J genes are TRBV11-3 and TRBJ2-2; 7 positions agree with TRBD1. Trimming removed 1 base from V and 8 bases from J; junction bases left unmatched: 16. The CDR3 is 18 residues long. Per the germline V gene, CDR1 is SGHNT and CDR2 is YENEEA. This CDR3 is CASSLGTGSMGILGELFF. DNA for the CDR3: TGTGCCAGCAGCTTAGGGACAGGATCGATGGGAATTTTGGGGGAGCTGTTTTTT. Together with reference TRBV11-3 and TRBJ2-2, the CDR3 gives the full variable domain: EAGVVQSPRYKIIEKKQPVAFWCNPISGHNTLYWYLQNLGQGPELLIRYENEEAVDDSQLPKDRFSAERLKGVDSTLKIQPAELGDSAVYLCASSLGTGSMGILGELFFGEGSRLTVL.

This clonotype was counted many times. The chain uses TRBV9 and TRBJ2-3, with no clear D. The V gene lost 2 bases and the J gene lost 4 bases, with 11 bases spanning the gap. The germline V gene has CDR1 SGDLS and CDR2 YYNGEE. The CDR3 totals 14 residues. CDR3 sequence reads: CASSVTFDADTQYF. The CDR3 coding sequence is TGTGCCAGCAGCGTCACCTTTGACGCAGATACGCAGTATTTT.

Of note for this clonotype: Since no conserved phenylalanine or tryptophan closes the CDR3, a read error is the likely cause. This chain uses TRBV10-3 with TRBJ2-7; 10 bases align to TRBD2. Germline CDR1 ENHRY, CDR2 SYGVKD. Trimming took 10 bases from V and 2 from J; bases not matched to a gene: 5. The CDR3 loop spans 13 amino acids. CDR3 nucleotides: TGTGCCACACAACTAGCGGGAACCTACGAGCAGTACTCC. It is translated as CATQLAGTYEQYS.

In its sample, this clonotype ranks as medium-sized. The CDR3 DNA sequence: TGTGCCAGCAGTGATGATGGGGGAGGGGCCAACGTCCTGACTTTC. Translated: CASSDDGGGANVLTF. V is TRBV2 and J is TRBJ2-6; D tentatively reads TRBD1 or TRBD2 (5 bases each). The CDR3 is 15 amino acids. CDR1 and CDR2 from the germline V gene are SNHLY and FYNNEI. Trimming pared 3 bases from V and 4 bases from J, leaving 10 bases between.

This clonotype was seen once. Germline is not matched at one junction end, which may reflect a read error. This chain uses TRBV3-1 with TRBJ2-1; D is ambiguous. Germline V lookup: CDR1 LGHDT, CDR2 YNNKEL (reference sequence). The CDR3 covers 13 residues. CDR3 DNA sequence: TGTGCCAGCAGCCAAGGATCGGTCATTGAGCATTTCTTC. Protein: CASSQGSVIEHFF.

By sample fraction, this clonotype is medium-sized (0.01 to 0.1%). V gene TRBV7-8 combines with J gene TRBJ2-1; D call uncertain. Germline lookup yields CDR1 SGHVS and CDR2 FQNEAQ. V lost 5 bases and J lost 0, with 11 bases in between. The length of the CDR3 is 15 residues. The CDR3 protein is CASSPKRASYNEQFF. The CDR3, as DNA: TGTGCCAGCAGCCCAAAACGGGCCTCCTACAATGAGCAGTTCTTC.

This clonotype was counted at least ten times. This chain uses TRBV18 with TRBJ2-5, with D uncertain. With 3 bases removed from V and 2 bases from J, the gap between germline ends came to 7 bases. Looked up from germline, CDR1 is KGHSH and CDR2 is LQKENI. The CDR3 is 13 residues long. CDR3 sequence (DNA): TGTGCCAGCTCACCGGACGGACAAGAGACCCAGTACTTC. Translation gives CASSPDGQETQYF.

This clonotype ranks as medium-sized. The genes are TRBV5-4 and TRBJ2-5; D might be TRBD2 (6 bases). The CDR3 contains 13 residues. Trimming removed 3 bases at V and 0 bases at J, with 6 bases between. Germline V gene sequence: CDR1 SGHNT, CDR2 YYREEE (reference sequence). The CDR3 DNA reads as TGTGCCAGCAGCTCGGGAGACCAAGAGACCCAGTACTTC. It translates to CASSSGDQETQYF.

This clonotype rates as medium-sized. The chain joins TRBV29-1 to TRBJ2-4; 9 bases line up with TRBD1. There are 11 residues in the CDR3. The V gene end was trimmed by 7 bases and the J gene end by 10 bases; junction bases not matched to a gene: 5. Looked up from germline, CDR1 is SQVTM and CDR2 is ANQGSEA. CDR3 bases: TGCAGCGGGGGACAGGGAGGAATTCAGTACTTC. Its translation is CSGGQGGIQYF.

This chain joins TRBV12-3 or TRBV12-4 and TRBJ1-2; TRBD1 aligns across 8 bases. V was pared by 6 bases and J by 4 bases, with 10 bases of the junction left unmatched. CDR3 length equals 15 residues. The CDR3 spells CASSPLGTGSYGYTF. Written as DNA, the CDR3 is TGTGCCAGCAGCCCGCTCGGGACAGGATCCTATGGCTACACCTTC.